This T cell receptor (beta chain) originates from a study of neoadjuvant anti-PD-1 for oral cavity cancer. In the study overall: Patients without progression received a fourth nivolumab dose around day 43, then surgical resection on days 50-56.

Study-level points and caveats: TCR analyses covered only three patients per response group.

In this sample, this clone turned up a few times. Its antigen is unknown. V lost 5 bases and J lost 2, with 13 bases in between. The CDR3 loop spans 14 amino acids. Germline values: CDR1 LNHDA, CDR2 SQIVND (reference sequence). Blood libraries mostly used approximately 450 ng genomic DNA, six replicates each. Some clones are missing from TCRdb's copy, which holds only in-frame ones; the method was immunoSEQ multiplex PCR. The sample shows 15,000 or so clones, roughly 70% of them seen only once. Noted time point: after neoadjuvant nivolumab, at surgical resection. Sequenced here: PBMCs, sampled after nivolumab (anti-PD-1) treatment. The chain joins TRBV19 to TRBJ2-7, with D perhaps given as TRBD1 or TRBD2 (5 bases each). The source is a person between 35 and 79 years old with oral cavity squamous cell carcinoma. CDR3 in amino acids: CASSWGPRTYEQYF. The DNA of the CDR3 is TGTGCCAGTAGTTGGGGACCGAGGACCTACGAGCAGTACTTC.